A single sample gave rise to the 3 T cell receptor beta chains below, sequenced in a study of blood T cell repertoires in COVID-19. Libraries were prepared by immunoSEQ multiplex PCR; TCRdb keeps only in-frame clonotypes and omits some of them. The profile shows around 460,000 clones, approximately 90% of them singletons. The specimen was peripheral blood. All receptors derive from a man aged 18 to 30 with COVID-19, enrolled during active disease.

The CDR3: CASSPRSGLNEKLFF. CDR3 sequence (DNA): TGCGCCAGCAGCCCCCGCTCAGGCCTTAATGAAAAACTGTTTTTT. The rearrangement links TRBV5-1 to TRBJ1-4; D is unresolved. The V end was cut by 4 bases, the J end by 4 bases, with 14 bases between. From germline, CDR1 is SGHRS and CDR2 YFSETQ. The CDR3 has 15 residues.

V and J are TRBV3-1 (or the pseudogene TRBV3-2) and TRBJ2-7; D unclear. V was pared by 0 bases and J by 4 bases, with 10 bases between. Germline loops: CDR1 LGHDT, CDR2 YNNKEL (reference sequence). The CDR3 loop spans 14 amino acids. In nucleotides, the CDR3 is TGTGCCAGCAGCCAAGATCACCACTCGTACGAGCAGTACTTC. Encoded protein: CASSQDHHSYEQYF.

This clone was seen just once. In DNA form, the CDR3 reads TGCAGTGCTGAAGGACTAGCGGGAGTCGAGCAGTTCTTC. Translating it yields CSAEGLAGVEQFF. The chain carries TRBV29-1 and TRBJ2-1, with TRBD2 identical over 13 bases. The CDR3 has 13 residues. CDR1 and CDR2 from the germline V gene are SQVTM and ANQGSEA.